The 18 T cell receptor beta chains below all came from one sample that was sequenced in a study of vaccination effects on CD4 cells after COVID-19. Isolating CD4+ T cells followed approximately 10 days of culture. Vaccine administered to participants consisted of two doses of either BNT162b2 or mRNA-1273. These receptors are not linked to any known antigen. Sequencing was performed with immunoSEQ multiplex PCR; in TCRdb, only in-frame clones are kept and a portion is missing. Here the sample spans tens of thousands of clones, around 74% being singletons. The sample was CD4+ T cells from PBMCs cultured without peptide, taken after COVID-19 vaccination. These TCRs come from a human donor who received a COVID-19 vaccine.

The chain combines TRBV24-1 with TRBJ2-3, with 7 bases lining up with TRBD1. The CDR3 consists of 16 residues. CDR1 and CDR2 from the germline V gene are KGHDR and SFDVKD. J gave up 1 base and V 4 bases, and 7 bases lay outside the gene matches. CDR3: CATSDPRQGGTDTQYF. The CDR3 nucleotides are TGTGCCACCAGTGACCCACGACAGGGTGGCACAGATACGCAGTATTTT.

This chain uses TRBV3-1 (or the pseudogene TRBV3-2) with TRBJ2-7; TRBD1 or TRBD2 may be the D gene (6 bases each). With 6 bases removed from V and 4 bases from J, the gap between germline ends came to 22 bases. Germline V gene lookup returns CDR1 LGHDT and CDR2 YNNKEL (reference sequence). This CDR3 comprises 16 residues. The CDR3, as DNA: TGTGCCAGCAGGCCGGAGTCGAGGGGGGATAAGTACGAGCAGTACGTC. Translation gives CASRPESRGDKYEQYV.

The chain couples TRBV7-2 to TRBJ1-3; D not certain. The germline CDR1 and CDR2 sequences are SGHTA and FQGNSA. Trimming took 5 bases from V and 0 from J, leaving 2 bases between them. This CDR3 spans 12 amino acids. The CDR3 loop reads CASSNSGNTIYF. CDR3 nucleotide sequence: TGTGCCAGCAGCAACTCTGGAAACACCATATATTTT.

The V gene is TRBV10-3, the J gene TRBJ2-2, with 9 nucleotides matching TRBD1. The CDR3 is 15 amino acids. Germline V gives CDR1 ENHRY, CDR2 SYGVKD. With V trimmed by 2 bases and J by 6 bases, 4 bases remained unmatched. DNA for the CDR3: TGTGCCATCAGTGAGGGACAGGGGAGAGCCGGGGAGCTGTTTTTT. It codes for CAISEGQGRAGELFF.

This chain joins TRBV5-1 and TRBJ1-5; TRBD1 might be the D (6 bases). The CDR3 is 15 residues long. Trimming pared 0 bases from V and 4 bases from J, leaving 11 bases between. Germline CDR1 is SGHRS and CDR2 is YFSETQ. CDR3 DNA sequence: TGCGCCAGCAGCTTGGCCGGGGGGCTGAATCAGCCCCAGCATTTT. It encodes CASSLAGGLNQPQHF.

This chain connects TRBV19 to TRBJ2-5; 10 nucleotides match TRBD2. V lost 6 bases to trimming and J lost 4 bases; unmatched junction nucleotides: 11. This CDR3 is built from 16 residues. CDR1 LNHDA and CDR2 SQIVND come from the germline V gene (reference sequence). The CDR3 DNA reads TGTGCCAGTAGCCCCAGGGAGCGGGGGGGCCGAGAGACCCAGTACTTC. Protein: CASSPRERGGRETQYF.

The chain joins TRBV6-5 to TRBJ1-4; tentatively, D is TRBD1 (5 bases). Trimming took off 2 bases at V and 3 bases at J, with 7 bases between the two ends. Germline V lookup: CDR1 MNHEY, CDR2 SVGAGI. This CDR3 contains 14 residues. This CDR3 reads CASSYRGANEKLFF. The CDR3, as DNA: TGTGCCAGCAGTTACCGAGGGGCTAATGAAAAACTGTTTTTT.

CDR3 sequence reads: CASSYSTGASYEQYV. CDR3 in DNA: TGTGCCAGCAGTTACTCGACGGGGGCCTCCTACGAGCAGTACGTC. The V gene is TRBV6-5, the J gene TRBJ2-7; D assignment may be TRBD1 or TRBD2 (6 bases each). Germline loops: CDR1 MNHEY, CDR2 SVGAGI. The CDR3 has 15 amino acids. V was cut by 0 bases and J by 0 bases, with 9 bases left in between.

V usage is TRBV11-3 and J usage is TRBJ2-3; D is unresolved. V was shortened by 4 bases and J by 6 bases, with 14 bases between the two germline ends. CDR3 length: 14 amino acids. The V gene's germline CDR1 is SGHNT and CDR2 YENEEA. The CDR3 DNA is TGTGCCAGCAGCTCTGAGGAGCTCCCGGATACGCAGTATTTT. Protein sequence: CASSSEELPDTQYF.

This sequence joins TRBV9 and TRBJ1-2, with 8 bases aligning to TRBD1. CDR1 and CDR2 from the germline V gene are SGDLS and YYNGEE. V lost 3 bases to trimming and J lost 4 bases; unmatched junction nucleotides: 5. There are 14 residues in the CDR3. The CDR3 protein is CASSAETGAYGYTF. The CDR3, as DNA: TGTGCCAGCAGCGCCGAGACAGGGGCCTATGGCTACACCTTC. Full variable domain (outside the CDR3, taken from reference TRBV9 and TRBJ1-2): DSGVTQTPKHLITATGQRVTLRCSPRSGDLSVYWYQQSLDQGLQFLIQYYNGEERAKGNILERFSAQQFPDLHSELNLSSLELGDSALYFCASSAETGAYGYTFGSGTRLTVV.

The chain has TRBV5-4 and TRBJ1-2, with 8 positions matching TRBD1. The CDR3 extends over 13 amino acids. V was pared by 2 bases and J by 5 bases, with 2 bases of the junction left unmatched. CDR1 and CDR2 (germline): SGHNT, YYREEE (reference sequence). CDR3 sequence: CASSFGQGYGYTF. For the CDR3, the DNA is TGTGCCAGCAGCTTCGGACAGGGATATGGCTACACCTTC.

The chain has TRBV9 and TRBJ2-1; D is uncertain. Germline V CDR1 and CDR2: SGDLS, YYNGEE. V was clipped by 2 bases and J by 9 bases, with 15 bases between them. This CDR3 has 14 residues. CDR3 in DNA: TGTGCCAGCAGCGTCCTGGCTGATCCTGTTGAGCAGTTCTTC. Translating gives CASSVLADPVEQFF.

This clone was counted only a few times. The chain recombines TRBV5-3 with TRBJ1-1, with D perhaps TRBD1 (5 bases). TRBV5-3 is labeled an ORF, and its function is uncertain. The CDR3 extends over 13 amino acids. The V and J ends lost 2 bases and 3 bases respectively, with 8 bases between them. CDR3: CARSFGGDTEAFF. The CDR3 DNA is TGTGCCAGAAGCTTTGGGGGGGACACTGAAGCTTTCTTT.

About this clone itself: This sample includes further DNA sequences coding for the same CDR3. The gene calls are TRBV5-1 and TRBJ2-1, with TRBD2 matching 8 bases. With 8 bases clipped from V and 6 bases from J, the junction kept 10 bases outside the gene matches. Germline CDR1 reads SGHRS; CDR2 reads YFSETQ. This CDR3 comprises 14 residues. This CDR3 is CASSQTSVANEQFF. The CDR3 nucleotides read TGCGCCAGTAGCCAGACTAGCGTTGCCAATGAGCAGTTCTTC.

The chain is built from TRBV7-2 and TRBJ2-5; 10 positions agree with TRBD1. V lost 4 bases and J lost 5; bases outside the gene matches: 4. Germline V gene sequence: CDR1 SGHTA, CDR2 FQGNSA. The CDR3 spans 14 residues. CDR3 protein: CASSSDRGRETQYF. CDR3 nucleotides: TGTGCCAGCAGCTCCGACAGGGGGCGGGAGACCCAGTACTTC.

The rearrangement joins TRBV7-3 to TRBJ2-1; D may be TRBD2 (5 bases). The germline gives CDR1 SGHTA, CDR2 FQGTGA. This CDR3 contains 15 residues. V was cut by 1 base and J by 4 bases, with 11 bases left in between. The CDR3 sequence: CASSLISGDYNEQFF. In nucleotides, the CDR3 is TGTGCCAGCAGCTTAATATCCGGGGATTACAATGAGCAGTTCTTC.

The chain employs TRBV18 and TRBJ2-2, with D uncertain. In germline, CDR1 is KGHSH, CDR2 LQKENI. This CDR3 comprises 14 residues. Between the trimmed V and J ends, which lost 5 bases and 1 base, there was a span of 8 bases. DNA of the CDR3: TGTGCCAGCTCATCGGGCGGGAACACCGGGGAGCTGTTTTTT. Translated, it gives CASSSGGNTGELFF.

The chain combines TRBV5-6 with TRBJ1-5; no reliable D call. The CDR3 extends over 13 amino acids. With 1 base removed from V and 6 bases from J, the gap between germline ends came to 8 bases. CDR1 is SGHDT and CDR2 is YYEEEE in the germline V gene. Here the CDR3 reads CASSLSVGQPQHF. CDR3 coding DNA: TGTGCCAGCAGCTTGAGTGTGGGTCAGCCCCAGCATTTT. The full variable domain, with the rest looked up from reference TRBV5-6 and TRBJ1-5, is DAGVTQSPTHLIKTRGQQVTLRCSPKSGHDTVSWYQQALGQGPQFIFQYYEEEERQRGNFPDRFSGHQFPNYSSELNVNALLLGDSALYLCASSLSVGQPQHFGDGTRLSIL.